The 8 T cell receptor beta chains presented below share a single source sample, sequenced in a study of T cell clonotyping in hematopoietic cell transplantation. The table came from immunoSEQ multiplex PCR; TCRdb's copy has only in-frame clones and leaves some out. Of several thousand clones listed, around three quarters are singletons. Sequencing was performed on peripheral blood mononuclear cells, taken 100 days after allogeneic stem cell transplant. The receptors stem from a male patient between 60 and 69 years old who had an allogeneic stem cell transplant, so T cells may come from the graft donor. Some clones in this sample may be carry-over from other donors' samples.

This chain uses TRBV10-3 with TRBJ1-3, with a possible D match to TRBD1 (6 bases). This CDR3 has 13 amino acids. V gave up 6 bases and J gave up 2 bases, with 8 bases separating them. Germline V gives CDR1 ENHRY, CDR2 SYGVKD. CDR3 sequence reads: CAIRDSTGNTIYF. CDR3 DNA sequence: TGTGCCATCAGGGACAGCACTGGAAACACCATATATTTT.

The gene calls are TRBV30 and TRBJ1-1, with 7 bases fitting TRBD1. Germline values: CDR1 GTSNPN, CDR2 SVGIG (reference sequence). The CDR3 contains 14 residues. Losses at the gene ends were 5 bases for V and 1 base for J; bases not matched to a gene: 7. This CDR3 reads CAWSLGQENTEAFF. CDR3 nucleotide sequence: TGTGCCTGGTCCCTCGGACAGGAGAACACTGAAGCTTTCTTT.

The gene calls are TRBV6-5 and TRBJ1-1, with 10 bases fitting TRBD1. The CDR3 sequence is 14 residues long. V lost 10 bases and J lost 4; bases outside the gene matches: 9. Germline CDR1 is MNHEY and CDR2 is SVGAGI. The CDR3 loop is CATEPGQGITEAFF. The CDR3 nucleotides read TGTGCCACTGAACCGGGACAGGGGATCACTGAAGCTTTCTTT.

In regard to this clone: One junction end does not reproduce the germline sequence, and a read error may be involved. This sequence joins TRBV25-1 and TRBJ2-2; TRBD2 is a possible D gene (5 bases). The germline V gene has CDR1 MGHDK and CDR2 SYGVNS. CDR3 size: 12 residues. The CDR3 sequence: CASSADHRGAVF. CDR3 bases: TGTGCCAGCTCCGCTGACCACCGGGGAGCTGTTTTT.

The rearrangement links TRBV2 to TRBJ2-7, with TRBD2 matching 10 bases. Looked up from germline, CDR1 is SNHLY and CDR2 is FYNNEI. Trimming at V came to 7 bases and at J to 3 bases, leaving 9 bases not matched to a gene. The CDR3 has 15 amino acids. CDR3 residues: CASNALAGAFYEQYF. The DNA for the CDR3 is TGTGCCAGCAACGCGCTAGCGGGAGCATTCTACGAGCAGTACTTC.

The chain is built from TRBV14 and TRBJ1-2; D uncertain. The CDR3 runs 12 residues. Germline V gene data show CDR1 as SGHDN and CDR2 as FVKESK. Trimming pared 1 base from V and 6 bases from J, leaving 6 bases between. The CDR3 sequence: CASSQVVDGYTF. CDR3 DNA sequence: TGTGCCAGCAGCCAAGTAGTGGATGGCTACACCTTC.

The rearrangement links TRBV27 to TRBJ2-5; TRBD2 aligns across 8 bases. Germline V lookup: CDR1 MNHEY, CDR2 SMNVEV (reference sequence). V gave up 6 bases and J gave up 5 bases; unmatched junction bases: 8. The CDR3 has 14 amino acids. The CDR3 is CASSRPGGSETQYF. CDR3 bases: TGTGCCAGCAGCCGTCCGGGAGGGTCGGAGACCCAGTACTTC.

The chain recombines TRBV4-3 with TRBJ2-3; D gene ambiguous. The ends were cut back, 3 bases at V and 3 bases at J, with 16 bases in the middle. The CDR3 totals 16 residues. The germline V gene encodes CDR1 LGHNA and CDR2 YSLEER. CDR3 DNA sequence: TGCGCCAGCAGCCACCCCCCAGAGTCTGGAACAGATACGCAGTATTTT. Its protein is CASSHPPESGTDTQYF.